This TCR beta chain was retrieved from a study of T-cell memory formation after mild COVID-19. Findings and limits, study-wide: Some clones that responded were present in memory (sampled pre-infection), which suggests cross-reactive memory joined. Contracting CD4+ clones lay largely in CM and EM, with CD8+ ones residing in EMRA.

Details on this clonotype: Its specificity is not known.

Trimming removed 3 bases from V and 2 bases from J, with 5 bases in between. Germline V gives CDR1 SGHAT, CDR2 FQNNGV. The CDR3 has 12 residues. TCRdb called the 5' RACE reads again in MiXCR, with one record for every CDR3 protein. The sample carries some 45,000 distinct CDR3 sequences, roughly a quarter recorded once. The sequenced material came from PBMCs or a T cell subset sorted from them (not recorded which). This clonotype was sampled from a man between 18 and 29 years old who had mild COVID-19 (a few samples of this study predate the infection). Cell type and time point are not known. The chain carries TRBV11-2 and TRBJ2-7; the D gene is possibly TRBD1 (5 bases). CDR3 in DNA: TGTGCCAGCAGCTTGACAGCCTACGAGCAGTACGTC. Amino acids: CASSLTAYEQYV.